This paragraph reports one T cell receptor (beta chain). Its antigen target is currently unknown. Within one base of it there is no much larger clone, and no base qualities were kept. The immunoSEQ Assay, a bias-controlled multiplex PCR, was used to amplify TCRbeta CDR3 regions from genomic DNA. The study's own analysis went as follows. The number of nucleated cells in each sample was estimated from the amplification of reference gene primers within the assay. To quantify the absolute abundance of each unique TCRbeta CDR3 rearrangement, sequence reads were collapsed and filtered. Productive Simpson clonality was computed per sample as the square root of Simpson's diversity index over productive rearrangements. What TCRdb holds here is the immuneACCESS table cut down to in-frame rearrangements. Part of the clones is not present; checked against another copy, under half of the missing clones reflect an unresolved V gene, and the others are unexplained. For V, J and clone size, that table is used; D and trimming come from the DNA. This sample is represented by hundreds of thousands of clones; around 85% of them were singletons. Around 2.1% of the sample rests with the top ten.

The data belong to a study of blood T cell repertoires in COVID-19 (dated by TCRdb to 2019 to 2021). Context from the whole study: The collaborator samples originated in the United States, Italy and Spain and spanned the acute and convalescent phases of COVID-19. A freely available public database, intended as a resource for researchers studying the immune response to SARS-CoV-2, is where the repertoires were released. The material from the prospective study consisted of cDNA or gDNA derived from T cells, B-cell-depleted T cells, or PBMCs. The sample metadata nearly always contained a de-identified subject ID, COVID-19 status, age in years and sex. Subjects who had been exposed to COVID-19, were actively infected with it, or had recovered from it provided the deeply sampled blood TCRbeta repertoires that made up the dataset. Samples came from the ongoing ImmuneRACE study (first 160 participants) plus 1,254 subjects from 6 global collaborators. Where HLA class I and class II types were available, the types were taken from metadata supplied by the sample provider, not from assay-based typing. General findings and caveats noted by the study authors: How much clinical and demographic metadata was included differed by source and by participant, and the metadata was provided uncurated.

Participants in the prospective study were enrolled through a virtual design, were aged about 18 to 89 years, and lived in about two dozen United States geographic areas. To assign participants to cohorts, the prospective study relied on clinical history that participants themselves reported in a screening survey and a study questionnaire. For ImmuneRACE Cohort 3, a participant was defined as recovered based on two consecutive negative NP/OP PCR tests, clearance by a healthcare professional, or resolution of symptoms. In the prospective study, whole blood, serum and a nasopharyngeal or oropharyngeal swab were collected from each participant by mobile phlebotomists. Prospective study participants could optionally give additional blood draws and questionnaires over an approximately two-month period. Blood samples from the prospective study were shipped frozen or at room temperature prior to DNA extraction.

Based on the germline V gene (reference sequence), the CDR1 and CDR2 sequences are LNHNV and YYDKDF. The CDR3 holds 17 amino acids from the cysteine to the phenylalanine. CDR3 DNA only is kept here, 51 bases in frame from base 1. Trimming takes 2 bases from V and 7 bases from J, and the germline ends sit 18 bases apart. The chain uses TRBV15 and TRBJ1-6; TRBD1 might be the D gene, on 6 matching bases. Sequencing input: PBMCs or T cells enriched from blood (not recorded which). This receptor was obtained from a man younger than 45 who had recovered from COVID-19. CDR3 reads: CATSRPKGTGFNSPLHF. The DNA reads as follows: TGTGCCACCAGCAGACCGAAAGGAACAGGGTTCAATTCACCCCTCCACTTT.